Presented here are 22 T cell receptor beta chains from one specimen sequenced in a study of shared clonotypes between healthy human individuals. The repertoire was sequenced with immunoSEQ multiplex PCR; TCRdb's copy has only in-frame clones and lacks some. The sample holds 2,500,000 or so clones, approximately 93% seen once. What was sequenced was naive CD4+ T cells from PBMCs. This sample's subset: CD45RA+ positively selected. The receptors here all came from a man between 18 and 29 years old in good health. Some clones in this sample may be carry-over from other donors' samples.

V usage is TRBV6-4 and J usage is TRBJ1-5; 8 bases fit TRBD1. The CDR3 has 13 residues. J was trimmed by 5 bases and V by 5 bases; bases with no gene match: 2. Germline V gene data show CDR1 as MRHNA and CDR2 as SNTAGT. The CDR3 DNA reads TGTGCCAGCAGTCCGGACAGGGATCAGCCCCAGCATTTT. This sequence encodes CASSPDRDQPQHF.

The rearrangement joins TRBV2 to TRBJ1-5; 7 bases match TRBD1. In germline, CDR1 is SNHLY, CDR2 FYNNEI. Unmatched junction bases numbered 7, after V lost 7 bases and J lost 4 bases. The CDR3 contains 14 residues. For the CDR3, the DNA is TGTGCCAGCAACGGAGGCAGGGGGAATCAGCCCCAGCATTTT. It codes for CASNGGRGNQPQHF. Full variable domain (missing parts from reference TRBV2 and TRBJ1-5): EPEVTQTPSHQVTQMGQEVILRCVPISNHLYFYWYRQILGQKVEFLVSFYNNEISEKSEIFDDQFSVERPDGSNFTLKIRSTKLEDSAMYFCASNGGRGNQPQHFGDGTRLSIL.

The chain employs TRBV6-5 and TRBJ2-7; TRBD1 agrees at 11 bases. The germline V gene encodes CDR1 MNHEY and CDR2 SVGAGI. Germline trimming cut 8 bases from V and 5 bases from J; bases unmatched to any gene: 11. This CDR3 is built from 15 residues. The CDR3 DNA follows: TGTGCCAGCCGGACAGGGGGCGCAACGGGCCACGAGCAGTACTTC. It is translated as CASRTGGATGHEQYF.

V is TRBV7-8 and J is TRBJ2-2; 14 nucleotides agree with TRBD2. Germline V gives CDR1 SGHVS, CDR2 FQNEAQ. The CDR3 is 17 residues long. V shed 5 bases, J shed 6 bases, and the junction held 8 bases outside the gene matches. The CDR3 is CASSTKRTSGRPGELFF. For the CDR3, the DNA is TGTGCCAGCAGCACGAAGAGGACTAGCGGGAGGCCCGGGGAGCTGTTTTTT.

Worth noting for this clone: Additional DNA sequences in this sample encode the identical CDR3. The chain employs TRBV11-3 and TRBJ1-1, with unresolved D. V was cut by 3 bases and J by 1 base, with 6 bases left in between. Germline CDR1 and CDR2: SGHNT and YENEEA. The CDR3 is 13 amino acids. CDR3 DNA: TGTGCCAGCAGCTTCTCGGGGAACACTGAAGCTTTCTTT. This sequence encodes CASSFSGNTEAFF.

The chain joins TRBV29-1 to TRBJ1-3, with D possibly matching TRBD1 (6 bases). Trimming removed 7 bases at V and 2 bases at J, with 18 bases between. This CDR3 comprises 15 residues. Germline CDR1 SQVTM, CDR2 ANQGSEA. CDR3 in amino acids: CSADFRGRAGNTIYF. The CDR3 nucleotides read TGCAGCGCAGACTTCAGGGGACGGGCTGGAAACACCATATATTTT.

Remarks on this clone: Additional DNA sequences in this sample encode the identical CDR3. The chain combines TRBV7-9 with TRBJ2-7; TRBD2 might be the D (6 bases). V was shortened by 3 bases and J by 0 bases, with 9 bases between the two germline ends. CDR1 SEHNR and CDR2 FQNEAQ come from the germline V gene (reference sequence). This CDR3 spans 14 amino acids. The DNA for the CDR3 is TGTGCCAGCAGCTTTGGGGGGAGCTCCTACGAGCAGTACTTC. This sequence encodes CASSFGGSSYEQYF.

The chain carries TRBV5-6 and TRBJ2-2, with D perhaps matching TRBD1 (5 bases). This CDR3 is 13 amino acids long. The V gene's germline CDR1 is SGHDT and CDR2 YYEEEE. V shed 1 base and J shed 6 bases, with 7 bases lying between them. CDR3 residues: CASSLWGSGELFF. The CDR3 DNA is TGTGCCAGCAGCTTGTGGGGCTCCGGGGAGCTGTTTTTT.

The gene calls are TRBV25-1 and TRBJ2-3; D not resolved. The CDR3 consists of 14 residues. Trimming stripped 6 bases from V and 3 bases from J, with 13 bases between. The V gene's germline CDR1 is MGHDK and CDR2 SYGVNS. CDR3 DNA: TGTGCCAGCAGGAGTACTCTAGGTACAGATACGCAGTATTTT. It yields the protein CASRSTLGTDTQYF.

The CDR3 sequence is CASSLGRAEGNEQFF. As DNA, the CDR3 is TGTGCCAGCAGCTTGGGAAGGGCCGAGGGAAATGAGCAGTTCTTC. The V and J genes are TRBV7-2 and TRBJ2-1; a possible D gene is TRBD2 (5 bases). The ends were cut back, 3 bases at V and 7 bases at J, with 16 bases in the middle. The CDR3 covers 15 residues. Germline V CDR1 and CDR2: SGHTA, FQGNSA.

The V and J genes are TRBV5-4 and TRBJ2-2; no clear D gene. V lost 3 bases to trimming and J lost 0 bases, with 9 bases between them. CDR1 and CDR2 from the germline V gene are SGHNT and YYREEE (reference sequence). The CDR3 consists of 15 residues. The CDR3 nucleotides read TGTGCCAGCAGCTCCAGACAATCGAACACCGGGGAGCTGTTTTTT. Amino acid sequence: CASSSRQSNTGELFF.

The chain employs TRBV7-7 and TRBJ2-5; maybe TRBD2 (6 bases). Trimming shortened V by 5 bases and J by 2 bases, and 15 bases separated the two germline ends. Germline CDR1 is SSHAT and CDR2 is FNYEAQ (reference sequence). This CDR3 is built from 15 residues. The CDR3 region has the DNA TGTGCCAGCAGCAGCCAGGGTGGGGGGCAAGAGACCCAGTACTTC. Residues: CASSSQGGGQETQYF.

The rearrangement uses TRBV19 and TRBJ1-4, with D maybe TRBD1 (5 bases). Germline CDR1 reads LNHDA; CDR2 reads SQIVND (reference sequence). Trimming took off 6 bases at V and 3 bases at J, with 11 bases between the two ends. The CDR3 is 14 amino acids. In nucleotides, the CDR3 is TGTGCCAGTAGCCGGGGGAACCCTAATGAAAAACTGTTTTTT. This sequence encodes CASSRGNPNEKLFF. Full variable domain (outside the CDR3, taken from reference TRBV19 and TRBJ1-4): DGGITQSPKYLFRKEGQNVTLSCEQNLNHDAMYWYRQDPGQGLRLIYYSQIVNDFQKGDIAEGYSVSREKKESFPLTVTSAQKNPTAFYLCASSRGNPNEKLFFGSGTQLSVL.

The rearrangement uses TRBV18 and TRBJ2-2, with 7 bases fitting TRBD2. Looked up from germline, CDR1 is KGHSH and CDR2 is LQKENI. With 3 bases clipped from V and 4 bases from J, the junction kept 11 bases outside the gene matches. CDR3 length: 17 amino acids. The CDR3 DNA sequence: TGTGCCAGCTCACCGAGCGGGGCCCATCCATCCACCGGGGAGCTGTTTTTT. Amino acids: CASSPSGAHPSTGELFF.

The CDR3 reads CASSLRTDSGEQFF. For the CDR3, the DNA is TGTGCCAGCAGCTTACGGACTGATTCGGGTGAGCAGTTCTTC. V usage is TRBV5-4 and J usage is TRBJ2-1, with TRBD2 as a possible D gene (5 bases). The V gene's germline CDR1 is SGHNT and CDR2 YYREEE (reference sequence). V gave up 2 bases and J gave up 9 bases, with 15 bases separating them. The length of the CDR3 is 14 residues.

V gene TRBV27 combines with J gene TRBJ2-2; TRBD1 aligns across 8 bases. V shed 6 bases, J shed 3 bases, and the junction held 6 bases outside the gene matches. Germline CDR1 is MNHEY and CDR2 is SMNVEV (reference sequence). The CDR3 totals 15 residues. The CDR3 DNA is TGTGCCAGCAGGTGGGACAGGAGATACACCGGGGAGCTGTTTTTT. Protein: CASRWDRRYTGELFF.

The CDR3 region has the DNA TGTGCCAGCAAAGGACAGGGGGCCGAGCAGTACTTC. Its protein is CASKGQGAEQYF. V and J are TRBV6-5 and TRBJ2-5, with 11 positions matching TRBD1. The DNA end favors TRBJ2-7, so the J call may be wrong. CDR1 MNHEY and CDR2 SVGAGI come from the germline V gene. This CDR3 spans 12 amino acids.

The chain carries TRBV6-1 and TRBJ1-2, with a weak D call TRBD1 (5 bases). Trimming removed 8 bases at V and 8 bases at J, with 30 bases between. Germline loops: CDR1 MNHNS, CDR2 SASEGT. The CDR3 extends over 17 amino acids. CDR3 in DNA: TGTGCCAGCTGTGGGGGTGACAGCGGCCGGGTGGGGAAGGGCTACACCTTC. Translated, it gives CASCGGDSGRVGKGYTF.

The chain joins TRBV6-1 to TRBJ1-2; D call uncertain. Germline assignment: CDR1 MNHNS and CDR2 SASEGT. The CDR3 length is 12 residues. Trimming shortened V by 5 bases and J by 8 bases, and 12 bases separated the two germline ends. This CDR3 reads CASSIRTGGYTF. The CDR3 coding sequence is TGTGCCAGCAGTATCCGGACTGGAGGCTACACCTTC.

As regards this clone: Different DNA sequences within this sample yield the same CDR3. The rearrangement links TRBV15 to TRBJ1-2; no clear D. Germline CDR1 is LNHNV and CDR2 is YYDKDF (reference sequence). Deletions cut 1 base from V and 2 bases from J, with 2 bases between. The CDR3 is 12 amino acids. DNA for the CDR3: TGTGCCACCAGCAGAGGGAACTATGGCTACACCTTC. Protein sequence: CATSRGNYGYTF.

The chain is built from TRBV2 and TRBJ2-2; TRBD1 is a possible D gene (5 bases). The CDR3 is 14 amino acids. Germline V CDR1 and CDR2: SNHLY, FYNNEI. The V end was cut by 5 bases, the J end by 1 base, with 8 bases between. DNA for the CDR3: TGTGCCAGCAGTCGCAGGGAGAACACCGGGGAGCTGTTTTTT. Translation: CASSRRENTGELFF.

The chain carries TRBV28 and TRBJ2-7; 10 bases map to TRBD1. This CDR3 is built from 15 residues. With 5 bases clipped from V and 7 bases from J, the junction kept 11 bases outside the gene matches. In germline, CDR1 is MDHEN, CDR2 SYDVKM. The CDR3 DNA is TGTGCCAGCAGTCTGCCGGGACAGGGGTTCTGGGAGCAGTACTTC. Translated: CASSLPGQGFWEQYF.